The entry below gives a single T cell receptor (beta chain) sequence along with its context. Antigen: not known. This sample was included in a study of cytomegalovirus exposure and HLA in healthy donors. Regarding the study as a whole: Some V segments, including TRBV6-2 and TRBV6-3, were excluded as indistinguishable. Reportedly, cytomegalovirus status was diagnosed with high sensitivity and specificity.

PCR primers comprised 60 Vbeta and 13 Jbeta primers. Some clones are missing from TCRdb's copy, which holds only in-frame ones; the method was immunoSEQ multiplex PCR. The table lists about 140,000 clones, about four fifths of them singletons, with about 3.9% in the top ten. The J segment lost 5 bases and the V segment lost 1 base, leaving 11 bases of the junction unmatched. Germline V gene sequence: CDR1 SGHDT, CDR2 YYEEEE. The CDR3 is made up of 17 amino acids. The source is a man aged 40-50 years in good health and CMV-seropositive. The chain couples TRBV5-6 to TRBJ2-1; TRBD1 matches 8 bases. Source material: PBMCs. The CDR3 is CASSLRFADRGHNEQFF. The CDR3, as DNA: TGTGCCAGCAGCTTGAGATTCGCTGACAGGGGACACAATGAGCAGTTCTTC.